This note documents a single TCR beta chain sequence. The target antigen is unknown. Method: immunoSEQ multiplex PCR; TCRdb's copy keeps in-frame clones and lacks some. The data hold 68,000 or so clones, with approximately 90% observed a single time. PRAID featured immunodeficiency plus autoinflammation. CDR3 length: 13 residues. The V end was cut by 1 base, the J end by 12 bases, with 15 bases between. Germline loops: CDR1 SNHLY, CDR2 FYNNEI. This specimen belongs to a study of stem cell transplantation in POMP-related autoinflammatory disease. Findings of the study overall: In patients with PRAID, every analyzed T-cell subset tended to show lower diversity and higher clonality. Fewer unique TRB V-J gene pairings were identified in patients with PRAID.

The chain uses TRBV2 and TRBJ1-2; no firm D call. The clonotype was recovered from a human patient with POMP-related autoinflammation and immune dysregulation (PRAID). These T cells may partly come from the graft donor. Sequencing used CD4+ T cells from PBMCs, obtained after stem cell transplantation. CDR3 sequence: CASSEVVSSSHTF. CDR3 nucleotide sequence: TGTGCCAGCAGTGAAGTAGTCTCCTCTTCTCACACCTTC.